The clone carrying this T cell receptor (beta chain) has at least ten counts. Its antigen remains unknown. The record originates from a study of T-cell memory formation after mild COVID-19. TCRdb reanalysed the 5' RACE reads using MiXCR and keeps one entry per CDR3 protein. The data contain 49,000 or so distinct CDR3 sequences, around 7.3% of them singletons. General study findings and limits: Cross-reactive memory seemingly joined, as some responding clones were found in pre-infection memory.

V lost 5 bases to trimming and J lost 7 bases; unmatched junction nucleotides: 11. The germline CDR1 and CDR2 sequences are SGHTA and FQGNSA. CDR3 length equals 15 residues. Sequencing input: PBMCs or a T cell subset sorted from them (not recorded which). The chain couples TRBV7-2 to TRBJ1-2; 9 nucleotides line up with TRBD1. This clonotype originated in a man younger than 35 who had mild COVID-19 (a few samples of this study predate the infection). Cell type and time point are not known. The CDR3 nucleotides read TGTGCCAGCAGCATAACCGGGACAGGGTCAAGTGGCTACACCTTC. This translates into CASSITGTGSSGYTF. The full variable domain, with the rest looked up from reference TRBV7-2 and TRBJ1-2, is GAGVSQSPSNKVTEKGKDVELRCDPISGHTALYWYRQSLGQGLEFLIYFQGNSAPDKSGLPSDRFSAERTGGSVSTLTIQRTQQEDSAVYLCASSITGTGSSGYTFGSGTRLTVV.